These 6 T cell receptor beta chains originate from one sample sequenced in a study of read filtering for tumor transcriptome and immune sequencing. This library used 300 to 450 ng RNA and molecular barcoded adaptors spanning alpha/delta and beta/gamma chains. Each CDR3 protein gets one entry after TCRdb re-called the reads with MiXCR. The sample holds about 57,000 distinct CDR3 sequences, 20% to 25% seen once. Sample: a population of CD138-negative cells sorted from bone marrow. The receptors were gathered from a donor at least 40 years old with multiple myeloma.

Points on this clonotype: It may be a read error: a sequence one base away is much more abundant. The chain joins TRBV29-1 to TRBJ2-1, with a weak D call TRBD2 (6 bases). CDR1 is SQVTM, CDR2 ANQGSEA, per germline. CDR3 size: 13 residues. V was clipped by 4 bases and J by 3 bases, with 10 bases between them. CDR3 sequence (DNA): TGCAGCGTTGGGGGACTGGGCTACAATGAGCAGTTCTTC. As protein: CSVGGLGYNEQFF.

To note about this clonotype: It is likely a read error, because the conserved phenylalanine at the end of the CDR3 is missing. The DNA is left out, because the CDR3 cannot be placed on it with certainty; the CDR3 is given as TCRdb lists it. The V gene is TRBV11-2, the J gene TRBJ2-7; the table's D call, TRBD1, has no DNA check behind it. The germline V gene has CDR1 SGHAT and CDR2 FQNNGV. The CDR3 extends over 13 residues, inclusive of both ends. The CDR3 reads CASSPGLTYERYY.

At least ten counts were recorded for this clonotype. The chain carries TRBV29-1 and TRBJ1-5; D is ambiguous. Germline loops: CDR1 SQVTM, CDR2 ANQGSEA. This CDR3 has 14 residues. With 4 bases removed from V and 2 bases from J, the gap between germline ends came to 12 bases. Here the CDR3 reads CSVGEGTGNQPQHF. The CDR3 DNA follows: TGCAGCGTTGGGGAGGGTACTGGCAATCAGCCCCAGCATTTT.

This clonotype was counted ten times or more. The chain uses TRBV20-1 and TRBJ2-7; possible D gene TRBD2, 5 bases. This CDR3 has 13 residues. Germline V gives CDR1 DFQATT, CDR2 SNEGSKA (reference sequence). Trimming pared 3 bases from V and 2 bases from J, leaving 11 bases between. This CDR3 is CSASTGSPYEQYF. The CDR3 DNA is TGCAGTGCTAGTACGGGGAGTCCCTACGAGCAGTACTTC.

Comments on this clonotype: At one end, the junction sequence differs from germline, possibly due to a read error. The V gene is TRBV6-2 or TRBV6-3, the J gene TRBJ2-1, with TRBD2 identical over 14 bases. The CDR3 is made up of 18 amino acids. The germline CDR1 and CDR2 sequences are MNHEY and SVGEGT. CDR3 DNA sequence: TGTGTCAGCAGTTTTGGGACTAGCGGGGGAACGGGTTACAATGAACAGTTCTTC. This encodes CVSSFGTSGGTGYNEQFF.

Ten or more counts support this clonotype. The chain is built from TRBV6-1 and TRBJ2-1; TRBD2 agrees at 12 bases. The CDR3 covers 14 residues. Germline V lookup: CDR1 MNHNS, CDR2 SASEGT. After removal of 8 bases from V and 7 bases from J, the junction contained 6 bases not matched to a gene. CDR3 amino acids: CASGRLAGENEQFF. The CDR3 nucleotides are TGTGCCAGCGGCAGACTAGCGGGAGAAAATGAGCAGTTCTTC.